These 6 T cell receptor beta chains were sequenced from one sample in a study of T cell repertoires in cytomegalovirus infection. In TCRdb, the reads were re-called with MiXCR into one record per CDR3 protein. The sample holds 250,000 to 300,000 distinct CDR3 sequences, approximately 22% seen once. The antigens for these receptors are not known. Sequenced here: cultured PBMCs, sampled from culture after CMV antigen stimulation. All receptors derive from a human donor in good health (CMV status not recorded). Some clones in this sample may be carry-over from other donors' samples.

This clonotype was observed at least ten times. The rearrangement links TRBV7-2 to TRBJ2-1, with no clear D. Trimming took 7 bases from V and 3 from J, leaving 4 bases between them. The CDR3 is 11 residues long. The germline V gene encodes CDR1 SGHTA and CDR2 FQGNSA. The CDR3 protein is CASNLYNEQFF. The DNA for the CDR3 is TGTGCCAGCAACCTCTACAATGAGCAGTTCTTC.

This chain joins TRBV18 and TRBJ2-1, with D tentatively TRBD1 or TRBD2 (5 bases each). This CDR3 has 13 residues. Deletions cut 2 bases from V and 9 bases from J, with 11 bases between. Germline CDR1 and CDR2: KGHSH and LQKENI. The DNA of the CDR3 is TGTGCCAGCTCACCATTGGGGGTGACTGAGCAGTTCTTC. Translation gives CASSPLGVTEQFF.

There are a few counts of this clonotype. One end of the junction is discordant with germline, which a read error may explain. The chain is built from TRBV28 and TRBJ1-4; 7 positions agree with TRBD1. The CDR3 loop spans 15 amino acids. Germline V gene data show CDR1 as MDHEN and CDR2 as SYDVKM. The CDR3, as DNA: TGTGCCAGCAGTTCGCCCGACAGGGAGCCCTCCCATGGTATTTTT. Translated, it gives CASSSPDREPSHGIF.

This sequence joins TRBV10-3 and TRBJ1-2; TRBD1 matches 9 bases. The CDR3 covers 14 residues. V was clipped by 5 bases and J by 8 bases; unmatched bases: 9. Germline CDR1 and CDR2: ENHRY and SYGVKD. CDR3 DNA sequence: TGTGCCATCAGTCTACCACAGGGGGCCGGCGGCTACACCTTC. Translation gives CAISLPQGAGGYTF.

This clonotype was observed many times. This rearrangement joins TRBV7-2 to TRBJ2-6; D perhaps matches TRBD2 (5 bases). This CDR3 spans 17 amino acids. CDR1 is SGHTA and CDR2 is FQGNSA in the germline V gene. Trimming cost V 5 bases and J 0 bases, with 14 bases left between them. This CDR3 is CASSTRALTSGANVLTF. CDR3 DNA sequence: TGTGCCAGCAGCACGCGGGCTCTTACCTCTGGGGCCAACGTCCTGACTTTC.

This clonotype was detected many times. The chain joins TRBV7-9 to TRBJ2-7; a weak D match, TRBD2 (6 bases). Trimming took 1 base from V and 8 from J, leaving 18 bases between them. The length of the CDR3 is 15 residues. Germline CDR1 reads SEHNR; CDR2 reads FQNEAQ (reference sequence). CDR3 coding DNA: TGTGCCAGCAGCTTAGGGGTCTTTGGGGAGGAAAAGCAGTACTTC. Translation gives CASSLGVFGEEKQYF.